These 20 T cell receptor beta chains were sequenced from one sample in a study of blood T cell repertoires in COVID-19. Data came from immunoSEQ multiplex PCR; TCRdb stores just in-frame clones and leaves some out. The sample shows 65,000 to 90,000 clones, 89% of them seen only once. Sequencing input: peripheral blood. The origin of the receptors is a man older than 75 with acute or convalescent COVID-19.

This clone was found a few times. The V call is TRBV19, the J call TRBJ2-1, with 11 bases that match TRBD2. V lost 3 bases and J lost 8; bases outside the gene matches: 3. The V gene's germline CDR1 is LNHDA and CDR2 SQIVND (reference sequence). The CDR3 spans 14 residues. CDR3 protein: CASSMGSGRDEQFF. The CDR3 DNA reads TGTGCCAGTAGTATGGGTAGCGGGAGGGATGAGCAGTTCTTC.

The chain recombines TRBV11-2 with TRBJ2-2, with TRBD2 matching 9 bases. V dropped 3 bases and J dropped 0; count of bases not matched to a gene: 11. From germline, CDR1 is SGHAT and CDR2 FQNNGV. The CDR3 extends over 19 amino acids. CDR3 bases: TGTGCCAGCAGCTTTTATCCCCTAGCGGGGTTCGCGAACACCGGGGAGCTGTTTTTT. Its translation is CASSFYPLAGFANTGELFF.

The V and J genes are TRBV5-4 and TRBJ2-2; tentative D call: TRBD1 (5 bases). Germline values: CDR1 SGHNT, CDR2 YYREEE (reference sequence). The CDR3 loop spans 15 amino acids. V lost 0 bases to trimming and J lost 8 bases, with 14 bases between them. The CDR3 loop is CASSLGGARSGELFF. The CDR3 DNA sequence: TGTGCCAGCAGCTTGGGTGGGGCGCGATCAGGGGAGCTGTTTTTT.

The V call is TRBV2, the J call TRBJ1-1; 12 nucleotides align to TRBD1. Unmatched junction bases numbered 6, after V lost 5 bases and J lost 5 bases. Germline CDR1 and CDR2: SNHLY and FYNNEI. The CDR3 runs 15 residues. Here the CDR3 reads CASSWDRGRETEAFF. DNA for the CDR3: TGTGCCAGCAGTTGGGACAGGGGGCGCGAAACTGAAGCTTTCTTT.

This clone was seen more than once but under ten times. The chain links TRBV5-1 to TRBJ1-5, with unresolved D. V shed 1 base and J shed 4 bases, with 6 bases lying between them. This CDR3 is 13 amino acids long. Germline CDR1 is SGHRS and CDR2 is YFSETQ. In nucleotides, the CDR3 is TGCGCCAGCAGCTTGAATAGAAATCAGCCCCAGCATTTT. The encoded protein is CASSLNRNQPQHF.

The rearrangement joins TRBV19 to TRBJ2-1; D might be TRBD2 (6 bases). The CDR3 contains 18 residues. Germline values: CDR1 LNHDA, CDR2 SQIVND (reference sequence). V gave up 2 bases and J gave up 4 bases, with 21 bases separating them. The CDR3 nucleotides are TGTGCCAGTAGTATAACGGCTAGCGAGGGGAGTGTATACAATGAGCAGTTCTTC. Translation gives CASSITASEGSVYNEQFF.

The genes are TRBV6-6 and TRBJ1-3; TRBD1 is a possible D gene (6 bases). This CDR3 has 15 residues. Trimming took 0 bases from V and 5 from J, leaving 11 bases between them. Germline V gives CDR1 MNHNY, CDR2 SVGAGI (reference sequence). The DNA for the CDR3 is TGTGCCAGCAGTTACTCAGGGGGTCTTAGAAACACCATATATTTT. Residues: CASSYSGGLRNTIYF.

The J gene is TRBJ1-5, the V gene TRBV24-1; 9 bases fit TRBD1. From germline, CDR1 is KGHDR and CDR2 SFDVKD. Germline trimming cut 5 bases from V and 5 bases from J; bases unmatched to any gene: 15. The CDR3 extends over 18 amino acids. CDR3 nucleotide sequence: TGTGCCACCAGTGGCCCGGGACAGGGAAGCAATGGGGATCAGCCCCAGCATTTT. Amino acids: CATSGPGQGSNGDQPQHF.

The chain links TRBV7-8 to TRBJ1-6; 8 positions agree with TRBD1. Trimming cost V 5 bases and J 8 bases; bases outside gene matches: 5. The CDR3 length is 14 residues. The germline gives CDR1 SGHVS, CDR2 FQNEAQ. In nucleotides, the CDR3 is TGTGCCAGCAGCGCAGGACAGGGAGATTCACCCCTCCACTTT. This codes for CASSAGQGDSPLHF.

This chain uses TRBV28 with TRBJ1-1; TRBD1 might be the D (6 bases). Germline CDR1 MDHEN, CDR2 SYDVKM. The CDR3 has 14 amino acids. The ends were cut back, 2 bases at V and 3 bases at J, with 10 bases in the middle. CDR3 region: CASSLHRDHTEAFF. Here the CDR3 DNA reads TGTGCCAGCAGTTTACACAGGGACCACACTGAAGCTTTCTTT.

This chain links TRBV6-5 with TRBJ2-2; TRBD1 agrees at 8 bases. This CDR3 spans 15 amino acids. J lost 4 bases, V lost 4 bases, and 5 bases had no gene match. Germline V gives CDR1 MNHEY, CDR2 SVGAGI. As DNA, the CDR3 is TGTGCCAGCAGTTTCACGCAGGGGGCCACCGGGGAGCTGTTTTTT. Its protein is CASSFTQGATGELFF.

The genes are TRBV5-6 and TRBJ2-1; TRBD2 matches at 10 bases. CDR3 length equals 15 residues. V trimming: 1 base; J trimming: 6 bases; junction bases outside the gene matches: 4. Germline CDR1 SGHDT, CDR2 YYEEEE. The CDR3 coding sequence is TGTGCCAGCAGCTTGAGGTTAGCGGGAGGCAATGAGCAGTTCTTC. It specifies CASSLRLAGGNEQFF.

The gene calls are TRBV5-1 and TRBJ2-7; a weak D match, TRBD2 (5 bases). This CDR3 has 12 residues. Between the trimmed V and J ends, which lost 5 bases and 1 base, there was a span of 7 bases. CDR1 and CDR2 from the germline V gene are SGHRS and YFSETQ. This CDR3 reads CASSEGSYEQYF. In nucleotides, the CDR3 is TGCGCCAGCAGTGAGGGATCCTACGAGCAGTACTTC. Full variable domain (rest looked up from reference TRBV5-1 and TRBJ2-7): KAGVTQTPRYLIKTRGQQVTLSCSPISGHRSVSWYQQTPGQGLQFLFEYFSETQRNKGNFPGRFSGRQFSNSRSEMNVSTLELGDSALYLCASSEGSYEQYFGPGTRLTVT.

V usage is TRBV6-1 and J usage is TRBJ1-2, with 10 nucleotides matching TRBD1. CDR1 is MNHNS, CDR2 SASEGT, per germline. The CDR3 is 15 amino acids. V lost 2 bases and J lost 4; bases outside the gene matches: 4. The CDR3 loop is CASSERGTGVYGYTF. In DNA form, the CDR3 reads TGTGCCAGCAGTGAAAGGGGGACAGGGGTCTATGGCTACACCTTC.

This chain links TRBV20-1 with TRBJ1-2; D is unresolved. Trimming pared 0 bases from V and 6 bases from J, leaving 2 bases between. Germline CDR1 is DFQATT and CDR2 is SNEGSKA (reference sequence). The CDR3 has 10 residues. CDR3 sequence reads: CSARDNGYTF. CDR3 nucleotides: TGCAGTGCTAGAGATAATGGCTACACCTTC.

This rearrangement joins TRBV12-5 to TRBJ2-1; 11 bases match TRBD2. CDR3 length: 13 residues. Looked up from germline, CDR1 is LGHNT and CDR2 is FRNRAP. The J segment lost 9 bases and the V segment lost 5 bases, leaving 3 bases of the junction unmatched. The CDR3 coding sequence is TGTGCTAGTGGTCGCGGACTAGCGGGTGAGCAGTTCTTC. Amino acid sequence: CASGRGLAGEQFF.

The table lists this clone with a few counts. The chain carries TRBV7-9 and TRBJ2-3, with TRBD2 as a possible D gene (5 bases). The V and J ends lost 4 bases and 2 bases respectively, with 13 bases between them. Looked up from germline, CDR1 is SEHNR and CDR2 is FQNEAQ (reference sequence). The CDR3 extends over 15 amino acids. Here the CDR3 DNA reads TGTGCCAGCAGCTCCCGTTTGGAGGCCACAGATACGCAGTATTTT. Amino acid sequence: CASSSRLEATDTQYF.

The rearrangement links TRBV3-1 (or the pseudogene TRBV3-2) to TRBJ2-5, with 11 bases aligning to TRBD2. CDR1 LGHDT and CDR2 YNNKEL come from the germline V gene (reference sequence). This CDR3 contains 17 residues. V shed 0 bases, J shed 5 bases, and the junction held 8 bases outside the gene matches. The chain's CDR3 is CASSQDLPLAGVETQYF. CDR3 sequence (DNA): TGTGCCAGCAGCCAAGATCTCCCACTAGCGGGAGTGGAGACCCAGTACTTC.

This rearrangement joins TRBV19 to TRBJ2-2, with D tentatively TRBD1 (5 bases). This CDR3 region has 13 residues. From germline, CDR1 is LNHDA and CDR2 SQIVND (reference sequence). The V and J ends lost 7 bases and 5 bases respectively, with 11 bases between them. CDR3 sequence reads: CASNLGVTGELFF. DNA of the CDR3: TGTGCCAGTAATCTAGGGGTGACCGGGGAGCTGTTTTTT.

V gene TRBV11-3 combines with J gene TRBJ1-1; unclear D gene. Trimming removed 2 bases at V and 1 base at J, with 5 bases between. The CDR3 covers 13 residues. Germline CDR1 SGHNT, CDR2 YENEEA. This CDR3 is CASSLNQNTEAFF. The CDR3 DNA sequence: TGTGCCAGCAGCTTAAATCAGAACACTGAAGCTTTCTTT.